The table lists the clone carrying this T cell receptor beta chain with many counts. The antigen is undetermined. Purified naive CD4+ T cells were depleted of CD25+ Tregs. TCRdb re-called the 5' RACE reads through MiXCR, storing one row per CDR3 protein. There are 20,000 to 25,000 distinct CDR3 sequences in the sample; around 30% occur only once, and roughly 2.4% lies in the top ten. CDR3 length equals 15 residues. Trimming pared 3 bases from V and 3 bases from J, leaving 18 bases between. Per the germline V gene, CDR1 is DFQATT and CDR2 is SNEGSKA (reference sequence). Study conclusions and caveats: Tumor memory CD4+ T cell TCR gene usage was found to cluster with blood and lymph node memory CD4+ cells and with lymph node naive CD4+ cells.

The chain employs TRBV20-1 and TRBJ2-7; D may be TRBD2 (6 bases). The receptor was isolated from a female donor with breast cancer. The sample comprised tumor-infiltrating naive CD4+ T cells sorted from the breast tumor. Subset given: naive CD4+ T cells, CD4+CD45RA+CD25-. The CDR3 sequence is CSASVAGLSLYEQYF. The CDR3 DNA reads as TGCAGTGCTAGCGTTGCGGGACTTTCCCTCTACGAGCAGTACTTC.